Listed here are 31 T cell receptor beta chains from one sample, sequenced in a study of blood T cell repertoires in COVID-19 (TCRdb year 2020). Receptor libraries were prepared by the immunoSEQ multiplex PCR assay. TCRdb retrieved this table from immuneACCESS and kept in-frame rearrangements only. Not all clones are present; in checked studies, unresolved V genes account for under half, and no reason is known for the remainder. Within this sample are roughly 250,000 clones, with around 80% of them counted one time only. Of the sample, roughly 7.8% is held by the ten largest clones. Sequencing was performed on peripheral blood. These receptors originate from a man aged 35-49 years with active or convalescent COVID-19.

This clone was observed a few times. The chain combines TRBV30 with TRBJ1-5, with D possibly being TRBD1 (5 bases). This CDR3 region has 12 residues. The ends were cut back, 2 bases at V and 7 bases at J, with 9 bases in the middle. Germline-derived CDR1 and CDR2 are GTSNPN and SVGIG (reference sequence). CDR3 sequence: CAWSTGTQPQHF. The CDR3 DNA reads TGTGCCTGGAGTACAGGAACCCAGCCCCAGCATTTT. The full variable domain, its missing parts supplied by reference TRBV30 and TRBJ1-5, is SQTIHQWPATLVQPVGSPLSLECTVEGTSNPNLYWYRQAAGRGLQLLFYSVGIGQISSEVPQNLSASRPQDRQFILSSKKLLLSDSGFYLCAWSTGTQPQHFGDGTRLSIL.

The chain couples TRBV9 to TRBJ2-7; perhaps TRBD2 as D (5 bases). V was trimmed by 4 bases and J by 7 bases, leaving 18 bases between them. The CDR3 sequence is 14 residues long. Per germline, CDR1 SGDLS and CDR2 YYNGEE. The CDR3: CASSKKSGSEEQYF. In DNA form, the CDR3 reads TGTGCCAGCAGCAAGAAGTCGGGTAGCGAGGAGCAGTACTTC.

This rearrangement joins TRBV10-3 to TRBJ1-2; tentatively, D is TRBD1 (5 bases). The CDR3 loop spans 14 amino acids. In germline, CDR1 is ENHRY, CDR2 SYGVKD. V lost 6 bases and J lost 0, with 11 bases in between. CDR3 sequence reads: CAIREGVTNYGYTF. In nucleotides, the CDR3 is TGTGCCATCAGAGAAGGGGTTACTAACTATGGCTACACCTTC.

V usage is TRBV5-1 and J usage is TRBJ1-1, with D maybe TRBD1 (6 bases). The CDR3 contains 16 residues. V was cut by 7 bases and J by 2 bases, with 21 bases left in between. Germline CDR1 and CDR2: SGHRS and YFSETQ. CDR3 DNA: TGCGCCAGCGCGAGGGCCCCAGGACAGCAAAACACTGAAGCTTTCTTT. This sequence encodes CASARAPGQQNTEAFF. The full variable domain, with the rest looked up from reference TRBV5-1 and TRBJ1-1, is KAGVTQTPRYLIKTRGQQVTLSCSPISGHRSVSWYQQTPGQGLQFLFEYFSETQRNKGNFPGRFSGRQFSNSRSEMNVSTLELGDSALYLCASARAPGQQNTEAFFGQGTRLTVV.

The chain's CDR3 is CASSFSGGQYEQYF. CDR3 sequence (DNA): TGTGCCAGCAGCTTCTCAGGGGGGCAATACGAGCAGTACTTC. The chain has TRBV11-3 and TRBJ2-7; D is possibly TRBD1 (7 bases). Trimming shortened V by 3 bases and J by 4 bases, and 13 bases separated the two germline ends. CDR3 length: 14 amino acids. Germline CDR1 is SGHNT and CDR2 is YENEEA.

The chain couples TRBV5-1 to TRBJ2-7; tentative D call: TRBD2 (6 bases). The ends were cut back, 2 bases at V and 5 bases at J, with 14 bases in the middle. CDR1 is SGHRS, CDR2 YFSETQ, per germline. This CDR3 is 14 amino acids long. The CDR3 nucleotides are TGCGCCAGCAGCTTAAGCGGGCAGTTTGACGAGCAGTACTTC. Protein product: CASSLSGQFDEQYF. The full variable domain, in which reference TRBV5-1 and TRBJ2-7 provide the parts outside the CDR3, is KAGVTQTPRYLIKTRGQQVTLSCSPISGHRSVSWYQQTPGQGLQFLFEYFSETQRNKGNFPGRFSGRQFSNSRSEMNVSTLELGDSALYLCASSLSGQFDEQYFGPGTRLTVT.

This chain connects TRBV3-1 (or the pseudogene TRBV3-2) to TRBJ2-2; TRBD1 matches at 8 bases. V dropped 4 bases and J dropped 1; count of bases not matched to a gene: 2. Germline CDR1 reads LGHDT; CDR2 reads YNNKEL (reference sequence). The CDR3 is 15 amino acids. This chain's CDR3 is CASSRGTGNTGELFF. For the CDR3, the DNA is TGTGCCAGCAGCCGCGGGACAGGGAACACCGGGGAGCTGTTTTTT.

The chain is built from TRBV30 and TRBJ1-3; TRBD1 is a possible D gene (5 bases). Trimming stripped 4 bases from V and 2 bases from J, with 9 bases between. From germline, CDR1 is GTSNPN and CDR2 SVGIG (reference sequence). The CDR3 is 13 residues long. CDR3 nucleotide sequence: TGTGCCTGGATGCGGGACGCTGGAAACACCATATATTTT. Encoded protein: CAWMRDAGNTIYF.

V is TRBV12-3 or TRBV12-4 and J is TRBJ2-7; possibly TRBD1 for D (6 bases). Trimming left V 5 bases short and J 5 bases short, with 13 bases between. The CDR3 loop spans 13 amino acids. CDR3 coding DNA: TGTGCCAGCAGTGCCCTACAGGGTAACGAGCAGTACTTC. It encodes CASSALQGNEQYF.

The J gene is TRBJ1-1, the V gene TRBV6-1; a possible D gene is TRBD1 (5 bases). V lost 2 bases and J lost 4, with 14 bases in between. CDR3 size: 15 residues. In germline, CDR1 is MNHNS, CDR2 SASEGT. CDR3 loop: CASSEQTAGSTEAFF. In DNA form, the CDR3 reads TGTGCCAGCAGTGAACAGACAGCTGGAAGCACTGAAGCTTTCTTT.

The CDR3 here is CASSQEIVAGLNTEAFF. DNA for the CDR3: TGTGCCAGCAGCCAAGAGATTGTGGCAGGCCTGAACACTGAAGCTTTCTTT. This chain connects TRBV3-1 (or the pseudogene TRBV3-2) to TRBJ1-1; D uncertain. The CDR3 runs to 17 residues. V was clipped by 0 bases and J by 0 bases, with 14 bases between them. CDR1 is LGHDT and CDR2 is YNNKEL in the germline V gene (reference sequence).

The genes are TRBV7-9 and TRBJ1-3; 7 bases match TRBD1. Germline lookup yields CDR1 SEHNR and CDR2 FQNEAQ (reference sequence). J gave up 0 bases and V 5 bases, and 4 bases lay outside the gene matches. The CDR3 runs to 15 residues. The CDR3 DNA follows: TGTGCCAGCAGCCCGGGACAGAGCTCTGGAAACACCATATATTTT. Translation: CASSPGQSSGNTIYF.

This clone appeared a single time. The chain couples TRBV5-1 to TRBJ2-4; 12 bases line up with TRBD1. Trimming cost V 2 bases and J 2 bases; bases outside gene matches: 8. The CDR3 spans 18 residues. Per germline, CDR1 SGHRS and CDR2 YFSETQ. CDR3 nucleotides: TGCGCCAGCAGCTTAACGGGACAGGGGGCTAGGACCAAAAACATTCAGTACTTC. Translating gives CASSLTGQGARTKNIQYF.

The chain links TRBV18 to TRBJ2-5; 11 positions match TRBD2. Trimming at V came to 0 bases and at J to 3 bases, leaving 3 bases not matched to a gene. The CDR3 spans 16 residues. The V gene's germline CDR1 is KGHSH and CDR2 LQKENI. CDR3 amino acids: CASSPPGTSGKETQYF. In DNA form, the CDR3 reads TGTGCCAGCTCACCACCCGGGACTAGCGGAAAAGAGACCCAGTACTTC.

This clone was detected only once. The CDR3, as DNA: TGTGCCAGCAGCCCCGGTACTGAAGCTTTCTTT. Encoded protein: CASSPGTEAFF. This rearrangement joins TRBV6-5 to TRBJ1-1; no clear D gene. The CDR3 is made up of 11 amino acids. Germline V gene data show CDR1 as MNHEY and CDR2 as SVGAGI. V dropped 6 bases and J dropped 5 bases, with 7 bases sitting between them.

The chain combines TRBV7-2 with TRBJ2-5, with D hard to call. Deletions cut 2 bases from V and 3 bases from J, with 7 bases between. Germline loops: CDR1 SGHTA, CDR2 FQGNSA. This CDR3 is built from 13 residues. The CDR3 loop reads CASSLYLEETQYF. CDR3 DNA: TGTGCCAGCAGCTTATACCTAGAAGAGACCCAGTACTTC.

V is TRBV7-9 and J is TRBJ2-2, with D perhaps TRBD2 (7 bases). The CDR3 is 18 amino acids. Germline CDR1 SEHNR, CDR2 FQNEAQ (reference sequence). V was pared by 4 bases and J by 1 base, with 19 bases between. CDR3 nucleotides: TGTGCCAGCAGCTCCCGCGGGGGCGGCGGGGGGAACACCGGGGAGCTGTTTTTT. The encoded protein is CASSSRGGGGGNTGELFF.

The CDR3: CASSRSPLQRNTDTQYF. CDR3 nucleotide sequence: TGCGCCAGCAGCCGAAGCCCCCTCCAGCGGAACACAGATACGCAGTATTTT. The genes are TRBV4-1 and TRBJ2-3, with TRBD2 as a possible D gene (5 bases). V gave up 4 bases and J gave up 2 bases, with 19 bases separating them. Germline lookup yields CDR1 MGHRA and CDR2 YSYEKL. The CDR3 has 17 amino acids.

This clone turned up a few times. The V and J genes are TRBV6-1 and TRBJ2-5; 7 nucleotides align to TRBD1. The germline V gene encodes CDR1 MNHNS and CDR2 SASEGT. J gave up 5 bases and V 2 bases, and 8 bases lay outside the gene matches. The CDR3 has 15 residues. The chain's CDR3 is CASSEMAGGHETQYF. CDR3 nucleotides: TGTGCCAGCAGTGAAATGGCAGGGGGACACGAGACCCAGTACTTC.

The chain is built from TRBV30 and TRBJ1-3; D possibly corresponds to TRBD1 (5 bases). V was trimmed by 1 base and J by 8 bases, leaving 18 bases between them. This CDR3 has 15 amino acids. CDR1 is GTSNPN and CDR2 is SVGIG in the germline V gene (reference sequence). This CDR3 reads CAWSGGPAGRHTIYF. The CDR3 DNA is TGTGCCTGGAGTGGAGGCCCGGCAGGGCGGCACACCATATATTTT.

The chain is built from TRBV6-6 and TRBJ1-5; D is possibly TRBD1 (5 bases). Germline V gene lookup returns CDR1 MNHNY and CDR2 SVGAGI (reference sequence). Trimming pared 0 bases from V and 7 bases from J, leaving 13 bases between. The CDR3 extends over 15 amino acids. This CDR3 reads CASSYSTDIRQPQHF. CDR3 DNA sequence: TGTGCCAGCAGTTACTCGACAGACATTCGCCAGCCCCAGCATTTT.

V and J are TRBV2 and TRBJ1-2; no clear D. With 3 bases removed from V and 4 bases from J, the gap between germline ends came to 9 bases. The length of the CDR3 is 13 residues. CDR1 is SNHLY and CDR2 is FYNNEI in the germline V gene. The CDR3 here is CASSDGEFYGYTF. Here the CDR3 DNA reads TGTGCCAGCAGTGACGGAGAATTCTATGGCTACACCTTC.

This clone was counted a single time. V gene TRBV5-6 combines with J gene TRBJ2-5, with a possible D match to TRBD1 (7 bases). V was pared by 1 base and J by 5 bases, with 15 bases between. CDR1 is SGHDT, CDR2 YYEEEE, per germline. The CDR3 runs to 15 residues. The CDR3 reads CASSLRRGQAETQYF. CDR3 coding DNA: TGTGCCAGCAGCTTGCGGAGGGGGCAGGCGGAGACCCAGTACTTC.

The V gene is TRBV7-9, the J gene TRBJ2-1; 7 nucleotides match TRBD2. The CDR3 is 16 residues long. Germline-derived CDR1 and CDR2 are SEHNR and FQNEAQ (reference sequence). Trimming removed 2 bases from V and 7 bases from J; junction bases left unmatched: 11. Here the CDR3 DNA reads TGTGCCAGCAGCTTATTGGCCTCTAGCGGAGGGAATGAGCAGTTCTTC. Its protein is CASSLLASSGGNEQFF.

The chain joins TRBV19 to TRBJ1-1; 7 bases fit TRBD1. Looked up from germline, CDR1 is LNHDA and CDR2 is SQIVND (reference sequence). The CDR3 is 14 amino acids. Trimming at V came to 3 bases and at J to 5 bases, leaving 6 bases not matched to a gene. This CDR3 is CASSMANRGTEAFF. The CDR3 coding sequence is TGTGCCAGTAGTATGGCTAACAGGGGAACTGAAGCTTTCTTT.

The rearrangement uses TRBV15 and TRBJ1-5; weak D call: TRBD1 (6 bases). Deletions cut 0 bases from V and 5 bases from J, with 14 bases between. The CDR3 has 16 amino acids. Per the germline V gene, CDR1 is LNHNV and CDR2 is YYDKDF (reference sequence). The CDR3: CATSRDVGRGDQPQHF. The CDR3, as DNA: TGTGCCACCAGCAGAGATGTGGGGAGGGGGGATCAGCCCCAGCATTTT.

The gene calls are TRBV5-1 and TRBJ1-2; D is unresolved. The V and J ends lost 1 base and 0 bases respectively, with 10 bases between them. Germline V CDR1 and CDR2: SGHRS, YFSETQ. The CDR3 runs 15 residues. CDR3 region: CASSLTGASNYGYTF. The DNA of the CDR3 is TGCGCCAGCAGCTTGACGGGTGCGTCTAACTATGGCTACACCTTC.

The CDR3 bases are TGTGCCAGCAGTTTTGGGGGGGCCACTGAAGCTTTCTTT. It yields the protein CASSFGGATEAFF. This sequence joins TRBV27 and TRBJ1-1; possible D gene TRBD1, 6 bases. Trimming stripped 3 bases from V and 4 bases from J, with 9 bases between. Germline V gives CDR1 MNHEY, CDR2 SMNVEV (reference sequence). This CDR3 region has 13 residues.

This clone occurred once. The gene calls are TRBV7-9 and TRBJ2-3, with TRBD1 matching 8 bases. V shed 5 bases, J shed 4 bases, and the junction held 2 bases outside the gene matches. There are 13 residues in the CDR3. The germline CDR1 and CDR2 sequences are SEHNR and FQNEAQ (reference sequence). The CDR3 loop reads CASSLGQADTQYF. CDR3 DNA: TGTGCCAGCAGCCTGGGACAGGCAGATACGCAGTATTTT.

The gene calls are TRBV12-5 and TRBJ1-1; D is uncertain. Germline-derived CDR1 and CDR2 are LGHNT and FRNRAP. This CDR3 is built from 13 residues. Trimming took off 6 bases at V and 2 bases at J, with 10 bases between the two ends. The CDR3 DNA sequence: TGTGCTAGTGGGGCTACAGTTAACACTGAAGCTTTCTTT. Protein: CASGATVNTEAFF.

V gene TRBV28 combines with J gene TRBJ1-5; 7 bases agree with TRBD1. Trimming cost V 5 bases and J 7 bases; bases outside gene matches: 11. Per germline, CDR1 MDHEN and CDR2 SYDVKM. The length of the CDR3 is 15 residues. The CDR3 is CASSHLGQGVQPQHF. The CDR3 DNA sequence: TGTGCCAGCAGTCATTTGGGCCAGGGGGTCCAGCCCCAGCATTTT.